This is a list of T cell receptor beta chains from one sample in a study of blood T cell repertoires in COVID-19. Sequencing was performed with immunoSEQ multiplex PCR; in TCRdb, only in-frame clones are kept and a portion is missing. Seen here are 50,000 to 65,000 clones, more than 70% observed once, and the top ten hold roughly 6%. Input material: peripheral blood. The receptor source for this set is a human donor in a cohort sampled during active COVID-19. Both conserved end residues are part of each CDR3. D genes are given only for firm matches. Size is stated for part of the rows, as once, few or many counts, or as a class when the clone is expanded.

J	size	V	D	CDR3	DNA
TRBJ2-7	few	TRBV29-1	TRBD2	CSVRTRDEQYF	TGCAGCGTTAGGACTAGGGACGAGCAGTACTTC
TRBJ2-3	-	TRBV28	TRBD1	CASRPGTGGYDTQYF	TGTGCCAGCAGACCCGGGACAGGGGGCTATGATACGCAGTATTTT
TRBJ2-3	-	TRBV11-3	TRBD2	CASSPGTSGGLSTDTQYF	TGTGCCAGCAGCCCCGGGACTAGCGGGGGACTTAGCACAGATACGCAGTATTTT
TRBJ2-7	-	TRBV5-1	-	CASSGGYEQYF	TGCGCCAGCAGCGGGGGGTACGAGCAGTACTTC
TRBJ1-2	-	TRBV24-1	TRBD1	CATSIGQGYGYTF	TGTGCCACCAGTATAGGACAGGGATATGGCTACACCTTC
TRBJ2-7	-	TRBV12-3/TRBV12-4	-	CASKATREQYF	TGTGCCAGCAAAGCGACTAGGGAGCAGTACTTC
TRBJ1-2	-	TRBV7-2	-	CASSKQGSGYTF	TGTGCCAGCAGTAAACAGGGATCCGGCTACACCTTC
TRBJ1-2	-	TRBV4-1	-	CASAGFYGYTF	TGCGCCTCGGCGGGTTTCTATGGCTACACCTTC
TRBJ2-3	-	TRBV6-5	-	CASGRGDTQYF	TGTGCCAGCGGTAGGGGAGATACGCAGTATTTT
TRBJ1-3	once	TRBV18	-	CASSPPSGRDSGNTIYF	TGTGCCAGCTCACCACCGTCGGGGAGGGACTCTGGAAACACCATATATTTT
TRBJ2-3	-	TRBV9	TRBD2	CASSVGVAGADTQYF	TGTGCCAGCAGCGTAGGAGTAGCGGGGGCAGATACGCAGTATTTT
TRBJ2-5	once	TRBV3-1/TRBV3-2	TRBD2	CASSPRLAGEETQYF	TGTGCCAGCAGCCCCCGACTAGCGGGAGAGGAGACCCAGTACTTC
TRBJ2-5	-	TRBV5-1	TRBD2	CASGTSGSYGETQYF	TGCGCCAGCGGGACTAGCGGGAGTTATGGAGAGACCCAGTACTTC
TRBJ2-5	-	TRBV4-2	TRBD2	CASSRRTSGGMETQYF	TGTGCCAGCAGCCGAAGGACTAGCGGGGGGATGGAGACCCAGTACTTC
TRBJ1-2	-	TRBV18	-	CASSPSSRQVTYGYTF	TGTGCCAGCTCACCATCGTCGCGACAGGTGACATATGGCTACACCTTC
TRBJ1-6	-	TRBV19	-	CASSLGLINSPLHF	TGTGCCAGTAGCCTGGGACTGATTAATTCACCCCTCCACTTT
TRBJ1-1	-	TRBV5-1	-	CASSSTVNTEAFF	TGCGCCAGCAGCTCGACAGTGAACACTGAAGCTTTCTTT
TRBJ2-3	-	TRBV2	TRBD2	CASSMTSGEADTQYF	TGTGCCAGCAGTATGACTAGCGGGGAGGCAGATACGCAGTATTTT
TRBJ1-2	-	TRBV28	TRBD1	CASTLPGQGYTF	TGTGCCAGCACATTACCGGGACAGGGCTACACCTTC
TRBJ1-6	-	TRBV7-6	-	CASSLKTRTSPYNSPLHF	TGTGCCAGCAGCTTAAAAACTCGGACAAGCCCTTATAATTCACCCCTCCACTTT
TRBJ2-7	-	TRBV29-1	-	CSALGAFSYEQYF	TGCAGCGCCCTGGGCGCTTTCTCCTACGAGCAGTACTTC
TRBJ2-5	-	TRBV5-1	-	CASSAGYQETQYF	TGCGCCAGCAGCGCGGGGTACCAAGAGACCCAGTACTTC
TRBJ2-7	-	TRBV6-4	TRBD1	CASSWDSYEQYF	TGTGCCAGCAGTTGGGACAGCTACGAGCAGTACTTC
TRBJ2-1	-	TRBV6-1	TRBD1	CASSDLDRGQREQFF	TGTGCCAGCAGTGACCTGGACAGGGGCCAACGTGAGCAGTTCTTC
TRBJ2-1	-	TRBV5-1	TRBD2	CASSLDPTSGFIDEQFF	TGCGCCAGCAGCTTGGACCCTACTAGCGGGTTTATCGATGAGCAGTTCTTC
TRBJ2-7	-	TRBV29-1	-	CSVEDGGYRSEQYF	TGCAGCGTTGAAGATGGCGGCTACCGGTCCGAGCAGTACTTC
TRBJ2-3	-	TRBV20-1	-	CSPGNPDTQYF	TGCAGCCCGGGAAATCCAGATACGCAGTATTTT
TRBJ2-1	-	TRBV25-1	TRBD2	CASSEPGGGAEINEQFF	TGTGCCAGCAGTGAACCTGGCGGGGGGGCTGAGATTAATGAGCAGTTCTTC
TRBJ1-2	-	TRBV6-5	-	CASSYFARSQGYTF	TGTGCCAGCAGTTACTTCGCCAGATCGCAGGGCTACACCTTC
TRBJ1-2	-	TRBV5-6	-	CASSFQGGHYGYTF	TGTGCCAGCAGCTTTCAGGGAGGACACTATGGCTACACCTTC
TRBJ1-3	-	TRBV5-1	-	CASSLGGENTIYF	TGCGCCAGCAGCTTGGGGGGCGAGAACACCATATATTTT
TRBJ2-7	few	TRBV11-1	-	CASSPYGSSYEQYF	TGTGCCAGCAGCCCGTACGGGAGCTCCTACGAGCAGTACTTC
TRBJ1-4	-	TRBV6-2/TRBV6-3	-	CASSTGWSNEKLFF	TGTGCCAGCAGTACAGGGTGGAGTAATGAAAAACTGTTTTTT
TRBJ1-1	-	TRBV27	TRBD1	CASSLTGDWVTEAFF	TGTGCCAGCAGTCTGACAGGGGACTGGGTCACTGAAGCTTTCTTT
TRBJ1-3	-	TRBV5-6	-	CASSSLRGDDGGDTIYF	TGTGCCAGCAGCTCGTTACGGGGGGACGATGGCGGAGACACCATATATTTT
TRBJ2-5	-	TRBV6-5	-	CASSRGQETQYF	TGTGCCAGCAGCAGGGGACAAGAGACCCAGTACTTC
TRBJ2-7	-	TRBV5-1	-	CASSLDPVYEQYF	TGCGCCAGCAGCTTGGATCCAGTTTACGAGCAGTACTTC
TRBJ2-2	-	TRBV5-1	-	CASSGTSNTGELFF	TGCGCCAGCAGCGGGACAAGTAACACCGGGGAGCTGTTTTTT
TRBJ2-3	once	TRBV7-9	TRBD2	CASSRGTSGGIDTQYF	TGTGCCAGCAGCCGCGGGACTAGCGGGGGTATAGATACGCAGTATTTT
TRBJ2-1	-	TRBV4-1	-	CASSQVSYQGEQFF	TGCGCCAGCAGCCAAGTATCCTACCAGGGTGAGCAGTTCTTC
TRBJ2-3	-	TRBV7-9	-	CASSPWDFTDTQYF	TGTGCCAGCAGCCCATGGGACTTCACAGATACGCAGTATTTT
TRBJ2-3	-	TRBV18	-	CASSPGTPSTDTQYF	TGTGCCAGCTCACCAGGGACACCTAGCACAGATACGCAGTATTTT
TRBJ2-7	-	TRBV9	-	CASSRQDSTYEQYF	TGTGCCAGCAGCCGGCAGGACAGCACCTACGAGCAGTACTTC
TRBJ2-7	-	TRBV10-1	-	CASSRDTVGEQYF	TGCGCCAGCAGTAGGGACACCGTGGGCGAGCAGTACTTC
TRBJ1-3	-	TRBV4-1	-	CASSRTAGISGNTIYF	TGCGCCAGCAGCCGGACAGCGGGGATCTCTGGAAACACCATATATTTT
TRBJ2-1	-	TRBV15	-	CATSAREGGNEQFF	TGTGCCACCAGCGCCCGAGAGGGGGGGAATGAGCAGTTCTTC
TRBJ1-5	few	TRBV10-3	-	CAISESEDYNQPQHF	TGTGCCATCAGTGAGAGTGAGGACTACAATCAGCCCCAGCATTTT
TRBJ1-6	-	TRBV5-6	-	CASSSPGNSPLHF	TGTGCCAGCAGCTCCCCCGGGAATTCACCCCTCCACTTT
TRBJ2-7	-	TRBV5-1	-	CASSGASSYEQYF	TGCGCCAGCTCAGGGGCCAGCTCCTACGAGCAGTACTTC